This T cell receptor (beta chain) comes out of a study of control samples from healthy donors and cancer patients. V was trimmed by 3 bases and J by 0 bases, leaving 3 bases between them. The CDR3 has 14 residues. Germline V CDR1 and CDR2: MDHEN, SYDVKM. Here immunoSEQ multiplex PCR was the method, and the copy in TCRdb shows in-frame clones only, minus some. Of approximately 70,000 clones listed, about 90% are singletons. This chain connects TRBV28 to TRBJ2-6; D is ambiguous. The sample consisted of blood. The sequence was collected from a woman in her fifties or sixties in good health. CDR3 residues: CASSLPSGANVLTF. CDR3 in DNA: TGTGCCAGCAGTTTGCCCTCTGGGGCCAACGTCCTGACTTTC.